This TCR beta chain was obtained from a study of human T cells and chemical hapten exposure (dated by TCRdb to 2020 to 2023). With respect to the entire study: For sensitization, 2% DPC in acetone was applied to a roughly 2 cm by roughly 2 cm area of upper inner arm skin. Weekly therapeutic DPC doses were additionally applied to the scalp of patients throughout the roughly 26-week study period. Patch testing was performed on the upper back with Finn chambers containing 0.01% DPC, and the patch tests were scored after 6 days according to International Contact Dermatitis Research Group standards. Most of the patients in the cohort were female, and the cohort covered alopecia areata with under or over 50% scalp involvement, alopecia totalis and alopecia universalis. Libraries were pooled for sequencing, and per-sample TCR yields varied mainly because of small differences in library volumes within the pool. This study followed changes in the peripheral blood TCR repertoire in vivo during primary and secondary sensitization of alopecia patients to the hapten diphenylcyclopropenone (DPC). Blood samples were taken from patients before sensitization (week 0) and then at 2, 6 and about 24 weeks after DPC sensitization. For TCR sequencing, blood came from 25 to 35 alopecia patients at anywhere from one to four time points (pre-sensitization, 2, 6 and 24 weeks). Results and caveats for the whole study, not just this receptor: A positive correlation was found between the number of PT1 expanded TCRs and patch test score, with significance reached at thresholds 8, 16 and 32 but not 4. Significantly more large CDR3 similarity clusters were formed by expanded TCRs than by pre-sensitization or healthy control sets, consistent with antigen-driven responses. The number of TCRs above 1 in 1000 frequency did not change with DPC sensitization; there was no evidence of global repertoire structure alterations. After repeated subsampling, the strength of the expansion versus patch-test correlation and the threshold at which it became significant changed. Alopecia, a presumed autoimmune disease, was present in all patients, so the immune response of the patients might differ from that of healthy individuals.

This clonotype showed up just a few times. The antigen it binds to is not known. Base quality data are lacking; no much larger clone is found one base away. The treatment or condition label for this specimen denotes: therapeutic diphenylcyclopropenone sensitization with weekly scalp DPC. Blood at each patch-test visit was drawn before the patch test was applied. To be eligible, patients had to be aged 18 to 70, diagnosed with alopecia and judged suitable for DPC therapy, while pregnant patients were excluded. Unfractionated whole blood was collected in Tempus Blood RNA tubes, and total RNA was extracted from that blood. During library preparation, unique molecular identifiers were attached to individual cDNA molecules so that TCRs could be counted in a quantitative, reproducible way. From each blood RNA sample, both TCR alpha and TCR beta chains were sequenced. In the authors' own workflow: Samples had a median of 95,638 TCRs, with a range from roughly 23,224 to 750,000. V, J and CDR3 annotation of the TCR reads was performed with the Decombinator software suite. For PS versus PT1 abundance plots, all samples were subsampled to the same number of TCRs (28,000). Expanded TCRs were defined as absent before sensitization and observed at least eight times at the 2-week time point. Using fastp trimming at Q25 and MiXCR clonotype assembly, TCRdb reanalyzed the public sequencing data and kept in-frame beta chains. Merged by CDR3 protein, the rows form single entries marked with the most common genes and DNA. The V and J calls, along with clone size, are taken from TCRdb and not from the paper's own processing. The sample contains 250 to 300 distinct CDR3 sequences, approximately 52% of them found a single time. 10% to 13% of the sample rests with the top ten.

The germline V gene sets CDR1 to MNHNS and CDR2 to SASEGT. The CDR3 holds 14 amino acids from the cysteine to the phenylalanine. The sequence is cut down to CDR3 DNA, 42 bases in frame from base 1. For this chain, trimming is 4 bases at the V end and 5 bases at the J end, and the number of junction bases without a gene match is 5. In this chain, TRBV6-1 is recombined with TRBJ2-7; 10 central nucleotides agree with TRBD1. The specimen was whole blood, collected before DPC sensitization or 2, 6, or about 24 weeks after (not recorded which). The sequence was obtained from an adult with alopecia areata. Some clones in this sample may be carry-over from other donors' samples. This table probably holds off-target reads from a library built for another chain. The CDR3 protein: CASSGGQGGDEQYF. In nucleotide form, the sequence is TGTGCCAGCAGTGGAGGACAGGGGGGAGACGAGCAGTACTTC.